This T cell receptor (beta chain) stems from a study of cytomegalovirus exposure and HLA in healthy donors. The study ran its PCR with 60 Vbeta and 13 Jbeta primers. The table came from immunoSEQ multiplex PCR; TCRdb's copy has only in-frame clones and leaves some out. The table records about 110,000 clones, around 84% of them present only once. Trimming at V came to 7 bases and at J to 4 bases, leaving 12 bases not matched to a gene. This CDR3 is built from 17 residues. Germline V gives CDR1 SQVTM, CDR2 ANQGSEA. The source material was PBMCs. The source of this sequence is a woman aged 30 to 39 in good health and CMV-seronegative. J is TRBJ2-3 and V is TRBV29-1, with 15 positions matching TRBD2. The chain's CDR3 is CSAGLAGGENPADTQYF. In DNA form, the CDR3 reads TGCAGCGCCGGACTAGCGGGGGGGGAAAATCCCGCAGATACGCAGTATTTT.